This T cell receptor (beta chain) comes out of a study of T-cell reconstitution after alpha-beta-depleted transplantation in children. Using unique molecular identifiers, the investigators prepared the TCRbeta library. MiXCR was run by TCRdb on the PCR reads, yielding one entry per CDR3 protein. The sample includes around 420,000 distinct CDR3 sequences, roughly 15% of them seen just once. The CDR3 has 21 amino acids. The sample consisted of PBMCs, mostly from graft donor cells, taken 360 days after TCRalphabeta/CD19-depleted stem cell transplant. This TCR came from a boy less than two years old who had a stem cell transplant for Wiskott-Aldrich syndrome, so the T cells may come from the graft donor. The J gene is TRBJ2-6, the V gene TRBV21-1; TRBD1, the D gene given by the table, was not confirmed from the DNA. TRBV21-1 is a known pseudogene. The CDR3 sequence is CASSKAPNTGQGTSGANVLTF. CDR3 nucleotide sequence: TGTGCCAGCAGCAAAGCTCCCAATACGGGACAGGGAACGTCTGGGGCCAACGTCCTGACTTTC.